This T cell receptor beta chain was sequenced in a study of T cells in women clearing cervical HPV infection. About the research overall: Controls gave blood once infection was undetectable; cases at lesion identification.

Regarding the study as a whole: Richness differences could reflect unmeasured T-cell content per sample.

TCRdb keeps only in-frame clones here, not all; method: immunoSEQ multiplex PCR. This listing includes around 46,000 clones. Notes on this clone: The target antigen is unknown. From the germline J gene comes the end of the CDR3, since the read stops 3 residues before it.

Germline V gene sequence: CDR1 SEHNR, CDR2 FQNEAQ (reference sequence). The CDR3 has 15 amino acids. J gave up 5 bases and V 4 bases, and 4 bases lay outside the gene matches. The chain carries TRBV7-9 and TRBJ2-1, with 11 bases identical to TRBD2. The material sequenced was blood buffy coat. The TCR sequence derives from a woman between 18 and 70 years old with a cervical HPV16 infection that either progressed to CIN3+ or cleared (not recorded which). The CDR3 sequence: CASSWGLAVNNEQFF. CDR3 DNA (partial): TGTGCCAGCAGCTGGGGACTAGCGGTAAACAATGAG.